What follows describes a single T cell receptor (beta chain). The record originates from a study of control samples from healthy donors and cancer patients. Clones were read by immunoSEQ multiplex PCR, and TCRdb kept only the in-frame ones, dropping some. The table records around 180,000 clones, almost 90% of them present only once. V shed 4 bases and J shed 10 bases, with 9 bases lying between them. CDR3 length equals 11 residues. Germline lookup yields CDR1 SGDLS and CDR2 YYNGEE. The sequenced material came from blood. The sequence was obtained from a woman in her twenties or thirties in good health. This chain connects TRBV9 to TRBJ2-1; D gene ambiguous. The CDR3 sequence is CASSPSLEQFF. The CDR3 region has the DNA TGTGCCAGCAGCCCGAGCCTAGAGCAGTTCTTC.